The present T cell receptor beta chain was sequenced within a study of T cells in Graves' hyperthyroidism and ophthalmopathy. Note on this clonotype: Its specificity is not known.

Germline CDR1 GTSNPN, CDR2 SVGIG (reference sequence). Trimming at V came to 2 bases and at J to 0 bases, leaving 11 bases not matched to a gene. The length of the CDR3 is 18 residues. Amplified TCR beta CDR3 regions derived from RNA transcripts. The TCR CDR3 was amplified in a first-round RT-PCR using the HTBI primer set. TCRdb independently ran MiXCR on the multiplex PCR reads; one entry per CDR3 protein. The sample gives roughly 99,000 distinct CDR3 sequences, roughly 15% of which show up once; 35% to 45% is in the top ten. Patients aged 18 to 65 had newly diagnosed hyperthyroidism lasting under 2 months. Diagnostic decisions used clinical symptoms, serum thyroxine and TRAb, thyroid ultrasound and orbital computed tomography. From more than 8 ml of fresh peripheral blood, PBMCs were isolated. Whole-study results and caveats: Most thyroid clonotypes expanded above 0.001 were also detected in blood.

This chain joins TRBV30 and TRBJ2-1, with 9 bases aligning to TRBD2. This receptor was taken from a woman aged 45 to 65 with Graves' hyperthyroidism. The material sequenced was blood. CDR3 sequence: CAWSSRLAGIRSYNEQFF. As DNA, the CDR3 is TGTGCCTGGAGTTCACGTCTAGCGGGGATCCGCTCCTACAATGAGCAGTTCTTC.